Listed below are T cell receptor beta chains from one sample, sequenced in a study of blood T cell repertoires in COVID-19. This table comes from immunoSEQ multiplex PCR, and its TCRdb copy is limited to in-frame clones, with some not included. This table has 150,000 to 200,000 clones, 65% to 85% appearing once. Sequenced input: peripheral blood. The receptors originated from a woman between 25 and 40 years old with acute or convalescent COVID-19. The CDR3 runs from the conserved cysteine through the conserved F or W. The D gene is left open where the match is weak. A clone size is listed for some rows: how often the clone was seen (once, few, many), or a class if it is expanded.

clone_size j_call d_call v_call cdr3_nt cdr3_aa
NA TRBJ2-5 TRBD2 TRBV10-1 TGCGCCACCTCAGGCGGCGGGAGCCGAGAGACCCAGTACTTC CATSGGGSRETQYF
once TRBJ1-5 NA TRBV2 TGTGCCAGCAAAAACAGGGTGGCCCATCAGCCCCAGCATTTT CASKNRVAHQPQHF
NA TRBJ1-1 NA TRBV30 TGTGCCTGGAGTGGGCAGGGGTGGCCTGAAGCTTTCTTT CAWSGQGWPEAFF
NA TRBJ1-3 TRBD1 TRBV5-4 TGTGCCAGCAGCGTCGGACAGGGTTCCCCCAGCTCTGGAAACACCATATATTTT CASSVGQGSPSSGNTIYF
NA TRBJ2-7 TRBD1 TRBV7-9 TGTGCCAGCAGCTTAGCCGGGACAGGGTACTACGAGCAGTACTTC CASSLAGTGYYEQYF
NA TRBJ1-2 TRBD1 TRBV5-1 TGCGCCAGCAGCCTAGGACAGGGACTTCTCTATGGCTACACCTTC CASSLGQGLLYGYTF
once TRBJ2-3 TRBD2 TRBV30 TGTGCCTGGAGCGAAACTGGACTAGTTAGGCAGTATTTT CAWSETGLVRQYF
NA TRBJ1-1 NA TRBV18 TGTGCCAGCTCACCAATGGAGAGAACAACTGAAGCTTTCTTT CASSPMERTTEAFF
NA TRBJ2-5 TRBD2 TRBV10-1 TGCGCCAGCAGTGGGTCGGGGACTAGGCAAGAGACCCAGTACTTC CASSGSGTRQETQYF
NA TRBJ1-2 NA TRBV6-5 TGTGCCAGCAGTTACGTTCGGGATGGAGGCTACACCTTC CASSYVRDGGYTF
NA TRBJ2-3 NA TRBV3-1/TRBV3-2 TGTGCCAGCAGCCAACTAAAAGGCGGTCAAGATACGCAGTATTTT CASSQLKGGQDTQYF
NA TRBJ2-1 NA TRBV11-3 TGTGCCAGCAGCTTAGGCAGTCTTGGGCAGTTCTTC CASSLGSLGQFF
NA TRBJ2-2 TRBD1 TRBV13 TGTGCCAGCAGAGGACAGGGGAGCACCGGGGAGCTGTTTTTT CASRGQGSTGELFF
NA TRBJ2-7 TRBD1 TRBV6-6 TGTGCCAGCAGTCCTGACAGGGGTTCCTACGAGCAGTACTTC CASSPDRGSYEQYF
NA TRBJ1-2 TRBD1 TRBV7-9 TGTGCCAGCAGCCTCGGAGGGGGCGTGGACTATGGCTACACCTTC CASSLGGGVDYGYTF
few TRBJ2-5 TRBD1 TRBV7-3 TGTGCCAGCAGCTTAGGGCAGGGGGCCGGGGAGACCCAGTACTTC CASSLGQGAGETQYF
NA TRBJ1-1 NA TRBV27 TGTGCCAGCAGTTTACAACAACCCACGCGGCCGAACACTGAAGCTTTCTTT CASSLQQPTRPNTEAFF
NA TRBJ1-5 NA TRBV19 TGTGCCAGTAGTATAGACTTAATGGGGGGATCTCGGCCCCAGCATTTT CASSIDLMGGSRPQHF
NA TRBJ1-5 NA TRBV19 TGTGCCAGTAGCCAGTCATTACCGTCAGCCCAGCATTTT CASSQSLPSAQHF
NA TRBJ1-2 NA TRBV9 TGTGCCAGCAGCGTAGGTCCACTCCCGGGGGACTATGGCTACACCTTC CASSVGPLPGDYGYTF
NA TRBJ2-7 TRBD2 TRBV7-9 TGTGCCAGCAGCCCCCCCCCTACTAGCGGAACCTACGAGCAGTACTTC CASSPPPTSGTYEQYF
NA TRBJ1-6 NA TRBV28 TGTGCCAGCAGTTCCCTACTTAGACTGGGAGCACCCCTCCACTTT CASSSLLRLGAPLHF
few TRBJ2-7 NA TRBV4-2 TGTGCCAGCAGCCAAGTGAGTGACTACGAGCAGTACTTC CASSQVSDYEQYF
NA TRBJ1-5 NA TRBV7-2 TGTGCCAGCAGCTCGGTTCCATATCAGCCCCAGCATTTT CASSSVPYQPQHF
NA TRBJ1-1 NA TRBV25-1 TGTGCCAGCAGTGGATCGGGGGGGGAAAGGGTAGAAGCTTTCTTT CASSGSGGERVEAFF
NA TRBJ2-7 NA TRBV20-1 TGCAGTGCTAGAGAATTAGTCGAGCAGTACTTC CSARELVEQYF
NA TRBJ2-7 TRBD1 TRBV19 TGTGCCAGTATGGCGGGACAGGGTACCTACGAGCAGTACTTC CASMAGQGTYEQYF
NA TRBJ1-2 TRBD1 TRBV27 TGTGCCAGCAGTCCTGGAGGGGGCGCGGGCTATGGCTACACCTTC CASSPGGGAGYGYTF
few TRBJ1-3 TRBD1 TRBV5-1 TGCGCCAGCAGCTTGGGCCTGACGGGACAGTTCCCGGGAAACACCATATATTTT CASSLGLTGQFPGNTIYF
NA TRBJ1-2 TRBD1 TRBV7-2 TGTGCCAGCAGCAACAGGGGGTATGGCTACACCTTC CASSNRGYGYTF
few TRBJ1-2 NA TRBV19 TGTGCCAGTAGTGTGACAGGATATGGCTACACCTTC CASSVTGYGYTF
NA TRBJ1-1 NA TRBV7-9 TGTGCCAGCAGTCTTATTGGGGGGGCGAACACTGAAGCTTTCTTT CASSLIGGANTEAFF
NA TRBJ1-5 NA TRBV7-2 TGTGCCAGCAGCTTGGGGGGAGGCCAGCCCCAGCATTTT CASSLGGGQPQHF
NA TRBJ2-4 TRBD1 TRBV4-3 TGCGCCAGCAGCGTGCACAGGGGAGAAAAGTACTTC CASSVHRGEKYF
NA TRBJ2-7 NA TRBV29-1 TGCAGCGTTGCTCATCGTAGGACAGTTTACGAGCAGTACTTC CSVAHRRTVYEQYF
NA TRBJ2-1 NA TRBV30 TGTGCCTGGAGTACCAAACTAGGCAATGAGCAGTTCTTC CAWSTKLGNEQFF
NA TRBJ1-1 NA TRBV28 TGTGCCAGCAGTACAGAAGCAGACACTGAAGCTTTCTTT CASSTEADTEAFF
few TRBJ1-1 NA TRBV30 TGTGCCTGGAGTGTACGGACAGACACTGAAGCTTTCTTT CAWSVRTDTEAFF
NA TRBJ2-3 NA TRBV12-3/TRBV12-4 TGTGCCAGCAGGGAGCTAGCAGATACGCAGTATTTT CASRELADTQYF
few TRBJ2-1 TRBD1 TRBV4-2 TGTGCCAGCAGCCAAGGCCGGGACAGGTCCTACAATGAGCAGTTCTTC CASSQGRDRSYNEQFF
NA TRBJ1-2 TRBD1 TRBV5-6 TGTGCCAGCAGCCCGGGGACAGGAAACTATGGCTACACCTTC CASSPGTGNYGYTF
NA TRBJ2-2 TRBD1 TRBV15 TGTGCCACCAGCACACAGGGGTCGGGCGGGGAGCTGTTTTTT CATSTQGSGGELFF
NA TRBJ2-1 NA TRBV13 TGTGCCAGCGAGAGAGGTGGCTCCTACAATGAGCAGTTCTTC CASERGGSYNEQFF
NA TRBJ1-2 NA TRBV7-6 TGTGCCAGCAGCACGACAGACGGCTACACCTTC CASSTTDGYTF
NA TRBJ1-5 NA TRBV19 TGTGCCAGTAGTAGGGGGACTGGAAATCAGCCCCAGCATTTT CASSRGTGNQPQHF
once TRBJ2-3 TRBD1 TRBV4-1 TGCGCCAGCAGCCAAACCGCAGGGGGCACAACCACAGATACGCAGTATTTT CASSQTAGGTTTDTQYF
NA TRBJ2-1 TRBD1 TRBV10-1 TGCGCCAGCGATAAGGACAGGCGGCCGGACAATGAGCAGTTCTTC CASDKDRRPDNEQFF
NA TRBJ1-4 TRBD1 TRBV2 TGTGCCAGCACCCAGGACAGGGGGGATGAAAAACTGTTTTTT CASTQDRGDEKLFF
NA TRBJ2-1 TRBD2 TRBV20-1 TGCAGTGTGGGGGAGGGGACTGAGCAGTTCTTC CSVGEGTEQFF
once TRBJ2-7 NA TRBV19 TGTGCCAGTAGTATGGGAACAGACAGCTCCTACGAGCAGTACTTC CASSMGTDSSYEQYF
few TRBJ1-4 NA TRBV7-2 TGTGCCAGCAGCTTTTCTGGTTTTGGGTCAGGCGATGAAAAACTGTTTTTT CASSFSGFGSGDEKLFF
once TRBJ1-6 NA TRBV7-6 TGTGCCAGCAGCCGATGGGAGCTTAATTCACCCCTCCACTTT CASSRWELNSPLHF
NA TRBJ2-1 NA TRBV2 TGTGCCAGCAGTGAAACCAGAAGCTCCTACAATGAGCAGTTCTTC CASSETRSSYNEQFF
NA TRBJ2-1 NA TRBV5-1 TGCGCCAGCAGCTTGGCCGTCCCCAGGGACAATGAGCAGTTCTTC CASSLAVPRDNEQFF
once TRBJ2-3 NA TRBV28 TGTGCCAGCAGTACGCAGGGCCTCGGAGATACGCAGTATTTT CASSTQGLGDTQYF
NA TRBJ1-2 NA TRBV15 TGTGCCACCAGCAGAGACGAGTTAGGCTACACCTTC CATSRDELGYTF
NA TRBJ1-3 NA TRBV30 TGTGCCTGGAGTGGGGAGGCGTTAAGAGGAAACACCATATATTTT CAWSGEALRGNTIYF
NA TRBJ2-2 NA TRBV6-6 TGTGCCAGCGCCTGGGGGGGCGCGAACACCGGGGAGCTGTTTTTT CASAWGGANTGELFF
NA TRBJ1-6 TRBD1 TRBV10-3 TGTGCCATCAGTATGCGGGGACAGGGTGGTAATTCACCCCTCCACTTT CAISMRGQGGNSPLHF